Shown below are 27 T cell receptor beta chains from a single sample sequenced in a study of beta chain features in type 1 diabetes listed by TCRdb under 2018. What the research found in general, with its limitations: A moderate but significant shortening of TCRB CDR3 length was observed in type 1 diabetes patients in all four CD4+ subsets.

Libraries came from the immunoSEQ multiplex PCR assay. All of the isolated RNA was reverse transcribed with the High Capacity cDNA Reverse Transcription Kit, so expressed TCRB transcripts were sequenced. The clones in this table, taken by TCRdb from immuneACCESS, are in-frame only. Not every clone is retained; where verified, under half of the shortfall comes from an unresolved V gene, and the cause of the rest is unknown. For this sample the table gives more than 250,000 clones, of which approximately 20% were detected only once. The top ten clones comprise approximately 0.029% of the sample. The antigens these receptors bind are not known. The sample comprised naive CD4+ T cells from blood. The cell subset or site label corresponds to: true naive CD4+ T cells. Every receptor here comes from a woman aged 40 to 49 with type 1 diabetes.

This rearrangement joins TRBV25-1 to TRBJ2-3, with D maybe TRBD1 (5 bases). V was pared by 6 bases and J by 4 bases, with 11 bases between. The CDR3 extends over 13 amino acids. Germline V gene data show CDR1 as MGHDK and CDR2 as SYGVNS. In DNA, the CDR3 is TGTGCCAGCAGGGTCCAAGGGGCAGATACGCAGTATTTT. Translated, it gives CASRVQGADTQYF.

The V and J genes are TRBV7-2 and TRBJ1-5, with D tentatively TRBD1 (6 bases). CDR3 size: 15 residues. Trimming shortened V by 3 bases and J by 4 bases, and 13 bases separated the two germline ends. CDR1 is SGHTA and CDR2 is FQGNSA in the germline V gene. CDR3 in DNA: TGTGCCAGCAGCTTTCTCCAGGGGAGTAATCAGCCCCAGCATTTT. Translation: CASSFLQGSNQPQHF.

This clone was observed a few times. The V and J genes are TRBV14 and TRBJ2-1; D unresolved. V was cut by 4 bases and J by 0 bases, with 13 bases left in between. The V gene's germline CDR1 is SGHDN and CDR2 FVKESK. The CDR3 totals 16 residues. The DNA for the CDR3 is TGTGCCAGCAGCCCGTCGAGGTATAGCTCCTACAATGAGCAGTTCTTC. It translates to CASSPSRYSSYNEQFF.

There are a few counts of this clone. V usage is TRBV5-4 and J usage is TRBJ1-1, with D possibly being TRBD1 (5 bases). The CDR3 runs 13 residues. Trimming cost V 4 bases and J 4 bases, with 11 bases left between them. Germline CDR1 SGHNT, CDR2 YYREEE (reference sequence). CDR3 DNA: TGTGCCAGCAGCACCAGGGCGAGCACTGAAGCTTTCTTT. It yields the protein CASSTRASTEAFF.

This clone turned up a few times. The rearrangement uses TRBV9 and TRBJ2-7, with TRBD2 identical over 12 bases. The CDR3 has 15 residues. The germline gives CDR1 SGDLS, CDR2 YYNGEE. The junction had 2 bases not matched to a gene; V was cut back by 4 bases and J by 0 bases. The CDR3 bases are TGTGCCAGCAGCCTGACTAGCGGGAGCTCCTACGAGCAGTACTTC. Its protein product is CASSLTSGSSYEQYF.

V is TRBV7-3 and J is TRBJ2-2; 8 nucleotides line up with TRBD2. The germline V gene encodes CDR1 SGHTA and CDR2 FQGTGA. CDR3 length: 14 residues. The V segment lost 8 bases and the J segment 3 bases; nucleotides outside the gene matches: 5. CDR3 region: CASGAGAHTGELFF. CDR3 coding DNA: TGTGCCAGCGGAGCGGGGGCCCACACCGGGGAGCTGTTTTTT.

This clone was seen more than once but under ten times. This chain links TRBV18 with TRBJ2-5, with TRBD1 identical over 10 bases. V shed 3 bases, J shed 5 bases, and the junction held 6 bases outside the gene matches. This CDR3 has 15 amino acids. Germline V gene sequence: CDR1 KGHSH, CDR2 LQKENI. The CDR3 DNA reads as TGTGCCAGCTCACCGAACCGGGACAGGGGTGAGACCCAGTACTTC. Its protein is CASSPNRDRGETQYF.

This clone was observed a few times. The rearrangement joins TRBV5-6 to TRBJ2-3, with TRBD1 matching over 7 bases. This CDR3 has 15 residues. The germline gives CDR1 SGHDT, CDR2 YYEEEE. J was trimmed by 5 bases and V by 6 bases; bases with no gene match: 12. The CDR3 reads CASTRDSSVKDTQYF. CDR3 coding DNA: TGTGCCAGCACCCGGGACAGCTCTGTCAAAGATACGCAGTATTTT.

This chain connects TRBV19 to TRBJ2-7; D is unclear. V lost 6 bases, J lost 3 bases, and 12 bases lay in between. Per germline, CDR1 LNHDA and CDR2 SQIVND (reference sequence). The CDR3 runs to 13 residues. CDR3: CASSQPAGYEQYF. For the CDR3, the DNA is TGTGCCAGTAGCCAACCGGCAGGCTACGAGCAGTACTTC. The variable domain in full, completed from reference TRBV19 and TRBJ2-7, reads DGGITQSPKYLFRKEGQNVTLSCEQNLNHDAMYWYRQDPGQGLRLIYYSQIVNDFQKGDIAEGYSVSREKKESFPLTVTSAQKNPTAFYLCASSQPAGYEQYFGPGTRLTVT.

This clone was counted only a few times. The V and J genes are TRBV7-9 and TRBJ2-3, with TRBD2 as a possible D gene (6 bases). The CDR3 has 15 amino acids. Trimming removed 5 bases at V and 9 bases at J, with 21 bases between. Germline V gene lookup returns CDR1 SEHNR and CDR2 FQNEAQ (reference sequence). The CDR3 region is CASSPRRGPIGTQYF. CDR3 coding DNA: TGTGCCAGCAGCCCGAGGAGGGGTCCCATTGGAACGCAGTATTTT. Complete variable domain (other parts from reference TRBV7-9 and TRBJ2-3): DTGVSQNPRHKITKRGQNVTFRCDPISEHNRLYWYRQTLGQGPEFLTYFQNEAQLEKSRLLSDRFSAERPKGSFSTLEIQRTEQGDSAMYLCASSPRRGPIGTQYFGPGTRLTVL.

This clone was seen a few times. The chain recombines TRBV29-1 with TRBJ2-1, with D possibly matching TRBD1 (6 bases). The CDR3 sequence is 15 residues long. Germline CDR1 reads SQVTM; CDR2 reads ANQGSEA. Trimming removed 2 bases from V and 5 bases from J, with 16 bases in between. The DNA of the CDR3 is TGCAGCGTTGAATCCCAGGGGTCCTTTGACAATGAGCAGTTCTTC. Its protein is CSVESQGSFDNEQFF.

The chain is built from TRBV5-1 and TRBJ1-1, with 9 nucleotides matching TRBD1. V shed 4 bases and J 1 base; nucleotides not matched to a gene: 5. This CDR3 region has 15 residues. The germline CDR1 and CDR2 sequences are SGHRS and YFSETQ. For the CDR3, the DNA is TGCGCCAGCAGCCCACTGACAGGGGGGAACACTGAAGCTTTCTTT. It specifies CASSPLTGGNTEAFF.

This clone was recorded a few times. The chain employs TRBV9 and TRBJ2-5; 9 positions match TRBD2. The germline gives CDR1 SGDLS, CDR2 YYNGEE. V dropped 1 base and J dropped 5; count of bases not matched to a gene: 9. This CDR3 is 16 amino acids long. For the CDR3, the DNA is TGTGCCAGCAGCGTAACTGCGGCGGGGGGGACGGAGACCCAGTACTTC. Translated: CASSVTAAGGTETQYF.

This clone was detected only a few times. This rearrangement joins TRBV7-3 to TRBJ2-3, with 9 nucleotides matching TRBD2. This CDR3 region has 15 residues. J was trimmed by 1 base and V by 2 bases; bases with no gene match: 1. CDR1 is SGHTA and CDR2 is FQGTGA in the germline V gene. This CDR3 is CASSLAGGRTDTQYF. CDR3 nucleotide sequence: TGTGCCAGCAGCTTAGCGGGGGGGCGCACAGATACGCAGTATTTT.

The V and J genes are TRBV9 and TRBJ2-1; 9 bases are a match to TRBD2. The CDR3 contains 16 residues. The ends lost 0 bases at V and 9 bases at J; junction bases unmatched: 10. Germline lookup yields CDR1 SGDLS and CDR2 YYNGEE. Here the CDR3 reads CASSVGLAGSGGEQFF. Here the CDR3 DNA reads TGTGCCAGCAGCGTAGGTCTAGCGGGGAGCGGGGGTGAGCAGTTCTTC.

The rearrangement joins TRBV19 to TRBJ2-1; D is perhaps TRBD2 (5 bases). The CDR3 extends over 14 amino acids. Trimming shortened V by 4 bases and J by 3 bases, and 10 bases separated the two germline ends. Per the germline V gene, CDR1 is LNHDA and CDR2 is SQIVND (reference sequence). The CDR3 coding sequence is TGTGCCAGTAGTAGGAGCGACTACTACAATGAGCAGTTCTTC. As protein: CASSRSDYYNEQFF.

The CDR3 DNA reads TGTGCCAGCAGCTTGGTTGCGGGGGCCGGATTGGAGACCCAGTACTTC. It encodes CASSLVAGAGLETQYF. V is TRBV5-4 and J is TRBJ2-5; D perhaps matches TRBD2 (7 bases). Germline V gene data show CDR1 as SGHNT and CDR2 as YYREEE (reference sequence). The CDR3 has 16 amino acids. Trimming stripped 0 bases from V and 5 bases from J, with 17 bases between.

This clone occurred a few times. The gene calls are TRBV29-1 and TRBJ2-3; D is uncertain. CDR1 and CDR2 from the germline V gene are SQVTM and ANQGSEA. Between the trimmed V and J ends, which lost 7 bases and 8 bases, there was a span of 10 bases. The CDR3 has 10 amino acids. The CDR3 region has the DNA TGCAGCGCGAACCGAGGTACGCAGTATTTT. It translates to CSANRGTQYF.

This clone was seen a handful of times. The genes are TRBV7-2 and TRBJ2-3, with 8 bases aligning to TRBD1. The V gene's germline CDR1 is SGHTA and CDR2 FQGNSA. The V and J ends lost 3 bases and 4 bases, in that order; junction bases with no gene match: 3. The CDR3 runs to 14 residues. This chain's CDR3 is CASSLTGDADTQYF. CDR3 nucleotide sequence: TGTGCCAGCAGCTTGACAGGGGACGCAGATACGCAGTATTTT.

The CDR3 DNA follows: TGTGCCACCAGCGGTCGGGTGAACACTGAAGCTTTCTTT. Residues: CATSGRVNTEAFF. The chain recombines TRBV15 with TRBJ1-1, with D unresolved. From germline, CDR1 is LNHNV and CDR2 YYDKDF (reference sequence). This CDR3 has 13 residues. The V end lost 5 bases, the J end lost 0 bases, and 7 bases lay between the germline ends.

There are a few counts of this clone. A read error may account for a junction end that differs from germline. The chain has TRBV25-1 and TRBJ1-1; D is unclear. CDR3 size: 13 residues. Germline V lookup: CDR1 MGHDK, CDR2 SYGVNS. CDR3 DNA sequence: TGTGCCAGCAGTGAATATATGAGCGGACGTACTAGCTTT. This encodes CASSEYMSGRTSF.

V and J are TRBV5-4 and TRBJ2-1, with a tentative D call TRBD1 (6 bases). V was pared by 2 bases and J by 5 bases, with 14 bases between. The CDR3 has 15 residues. In germline, CDR1 is SGHNT, CDR2 YYREEE (reference sequence). This CDR3 is CASSFRGGYNNEQFF. For the CDR3, the DNA is TGTGCCAGCAGCTTTCGTGGGGGCTATAACAATGAGCAGTTCTTC.

This clone has just a few counts. V and J are TRBV29-1 and TRBJ2-1; unclear D gene. The germline V gene has CDR1 SQVTM and CDR2 ANQGSEA. V was shortened by 7 bases and J by 6 bases, with 19 bases between the two germline ends. The CDR3 is made up of 14 amino acids. The DNA of the CDR3 is TGCAGCGCCCCGCAGACTTCTAGTTCCAATGAGCAGTTCTTC. Protein product: CSAPQTSSSNEQFF.

The chain combines TRBV25-1 with TRBJ1-1, with 8 bases lining up with TRBD1. This CDR3 comprises 16 residues. Germline values: CDR1 MGHDK, CDR2 SYGVNS. The junction had 8 bases not matched to a gene; V was cut back by 4 bases and J by 1 base. Here the CDR3 DNA reads TGTGCCAGCAGTGCGTCAGGACAGGGAACGAACACTGAAGCTTTCTTT. This codes for CASSASGQGTNTEAFF.

J is TRBJ2-3 and V is TRBV20-1; D is uncertain. There are 10 residues in the CDR3. Looked up from germline, CDR1 is DFQATT and CDR2 is SNEGSKA (reference sequence). The V end lost 3 bases, the J end lost 6 bases, and 4 bases lay between the germline ends. CDR3 residues: CSASEDTQYF. The CDR3 coding sequence is TGCAGTGCTAGCGAGGATACGCAGTATTTT.

The chain has TRBV4-2 and TRBJ2-1; perhaps TRBD2 as D (6 bases). The CDR3 contains 15 residues. V was clipped by 1 base and J by 2 bases, with 9 bases between them. The germline gives CDR1 LGHNA, CDR2 YNFKEQ. The CDR3 sequence is CASSQGGTPYNEQFF. CDR3 nucleotides: TGTGCCAGCAGCCAAGGAGGGACTCCCTACAATGAGCAGTTCTTC.

The chain is built from TRBV27 and TRBJ2-1; 10 bases map to TRBD2. The CDR3 extends over 16 amino acids. The J segment lost 7 bases and the V segment lost 2 bases, leaving 8 bases of the junction unmatched. Per germline, CDR1 MNHEY and CDR2 SMNVEV (reference sequence). The CDR3 loop reads CASSLEASGSGNEQFF. CDR3 DNA: TGTGCCAGCAGTTTAGAAGCTAGCGGGAGTGGTAATGAGCAGTTCTTC.